The present T cell receptor beta chain was sequenced within a study of blood T cell repertoires in COVID-19. About the research overall: The analysed material was cDNA or gDNA that came from T cells, B-cell-depleted T cells, or PBMCs.

The Seattle patients, enrolled during active infection, were followed longitudinally. Profiling relied on immunoSEQ multiplex PCR, and the TCRdb table lists in-frame clones only, not all of them. The data show 200,000 to 250,000 clones, roughly nine tenths seen once. This CDR3 contains 15 residues. CDR1 LGHDT and CDR2 YNNKEL come from the germline V gene (reference sequence). The J segment lost 7 bases and the V segment lost 5 bases, leaving 6 bases of the junction unmatched. The sequence was obtained from a man in his sixties with COVID-19, enrolled during active disease. The gene calls are TRBV3-1 (or the pseudogene TRBV3-2) and TRBJ2-2, with 11 bases that match TRBD2. What was sequenced was peripheral blood. CDR3 bases: TGTGCCAGCAGCTCACCGGGACTAGCGGTCGGGGAGCTGTTTTTT. Protein product: CASSSPGLAVGELFF.